A single T cell receptor (beta chain) is shown here with its context. V was cut by 1 base and J by 2 bases, with 16 bases left in between. The CDR3 is 16 amino acids. Looked up from germline, CDR1 is GTSNPN and CDR2 is SVGIG (reference sequence). Study processing details: The assay estimated nucleated cells by amplifying reference gene primers. Profiling relied on immunoSEQ multiplex PCR, and the TCRdb table lists in-frame clones only, not all of them. V, J and clone size are those of that table, while D and trimming were read from the DNA. The sample contains about 330,000 clones, roughly 90% of which appear only once. This record comes from a study of blood T cell repertoires in COVID-19. Across the study: From the United States, Italy and Spain came samples of acute and convalescent COVID-19. T cells, B-cell-depleted T cells, or PBMCs supplied cDNA or gDNA.

This chain links TRBV30 with TRBJ2-3, with D maybe TRBD2 (7 bases). The TCR originated in a woman between 45 and 60 years old with active or convalescent COVID-19. Input material: peripheral blood. This CDR3 reads CAWSGGASGSTDTQYF. CDR3 DNA sequence: TGTGCCTGGAGTGGGGGGGCTAGCGGCTCCACAGATACGCAGTATTTT.